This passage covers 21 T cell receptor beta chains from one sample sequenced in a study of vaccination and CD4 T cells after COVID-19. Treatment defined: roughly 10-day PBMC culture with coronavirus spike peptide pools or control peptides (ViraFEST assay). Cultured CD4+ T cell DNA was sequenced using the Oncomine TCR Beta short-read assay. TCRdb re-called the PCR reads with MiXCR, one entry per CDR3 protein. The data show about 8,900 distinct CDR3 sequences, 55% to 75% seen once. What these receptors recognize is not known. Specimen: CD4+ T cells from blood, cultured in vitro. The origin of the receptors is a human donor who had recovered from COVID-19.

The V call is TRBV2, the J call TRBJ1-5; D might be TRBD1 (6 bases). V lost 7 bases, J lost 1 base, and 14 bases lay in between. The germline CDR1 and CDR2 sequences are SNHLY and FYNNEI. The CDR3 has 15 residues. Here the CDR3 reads CASTPQGRSNQPQHF. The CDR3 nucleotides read TGTGCCAGCACCCCACAGGGTCGGAGCAATCAGCCCCAGCATTTT.

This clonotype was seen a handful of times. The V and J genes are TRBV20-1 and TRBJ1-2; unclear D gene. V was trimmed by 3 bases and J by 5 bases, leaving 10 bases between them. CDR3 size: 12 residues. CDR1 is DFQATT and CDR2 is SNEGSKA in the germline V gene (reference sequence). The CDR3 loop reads CSARFAVYGYTF. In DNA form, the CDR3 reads TGCAGTGCTAGGTTCGCGGTTTATGGCTACACCTTC.

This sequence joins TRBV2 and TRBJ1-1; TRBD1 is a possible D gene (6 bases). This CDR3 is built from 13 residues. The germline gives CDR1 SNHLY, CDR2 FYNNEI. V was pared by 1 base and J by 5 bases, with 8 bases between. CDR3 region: CASSEGQGTEAFF. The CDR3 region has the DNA TGTGCCAGCAGTGAAGGGCAGGGGACTGAAGCTTTCTTT. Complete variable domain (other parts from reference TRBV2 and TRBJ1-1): EPEVTQTPSHQVTQMGQEVILRCVPISNHLYFYWYRQILGQKVEFLVSFYNNEISEKSEIFDDQFSVERPDGSNFTLKIRSTKLEDSAMYFCASSEGQGTEAFFGQGTRLTVV.

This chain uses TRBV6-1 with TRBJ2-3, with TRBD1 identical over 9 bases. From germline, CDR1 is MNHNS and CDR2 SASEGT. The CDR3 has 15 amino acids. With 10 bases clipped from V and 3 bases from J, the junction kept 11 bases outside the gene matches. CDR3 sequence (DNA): TGTGCCACTCTACAGGGGGCTGTGGGGACAGATACGCAGTATTTT. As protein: CATLQGAVGTDTQYF.

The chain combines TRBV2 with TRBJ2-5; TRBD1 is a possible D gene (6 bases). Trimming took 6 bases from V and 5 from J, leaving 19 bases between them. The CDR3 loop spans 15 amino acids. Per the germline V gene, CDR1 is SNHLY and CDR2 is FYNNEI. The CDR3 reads CASSTSPGTRETQYF. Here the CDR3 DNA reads TGTGCCAGCAGCACCAGTCCCGGGACACGGGAGACCCAGTACTTC.

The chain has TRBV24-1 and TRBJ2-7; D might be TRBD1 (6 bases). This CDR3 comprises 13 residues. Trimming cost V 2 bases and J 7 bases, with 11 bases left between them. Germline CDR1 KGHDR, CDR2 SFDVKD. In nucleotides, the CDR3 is TGTGCCACCAGTGATTATTCCCAGGGGGAGCAGTACTTC. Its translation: CATSDYSQGEQYF.

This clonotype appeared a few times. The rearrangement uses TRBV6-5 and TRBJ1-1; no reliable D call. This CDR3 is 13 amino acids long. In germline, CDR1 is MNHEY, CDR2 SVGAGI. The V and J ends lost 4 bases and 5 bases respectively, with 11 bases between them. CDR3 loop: CASSSWTETEAFF. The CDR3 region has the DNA TGTGCCAGCAGTTCCTGGACCGAGACTGAAGCTTTCTTT.

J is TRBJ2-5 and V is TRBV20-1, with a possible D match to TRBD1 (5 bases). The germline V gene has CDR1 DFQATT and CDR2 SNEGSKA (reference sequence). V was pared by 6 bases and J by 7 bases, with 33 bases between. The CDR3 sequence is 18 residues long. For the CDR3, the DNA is TGCAGTGCCCCCCAGGGCATAGGACGGCGAACGAAAGACGGGACCCAGTACTTC. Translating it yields CSAPQGIGRRTKDGTQYF.

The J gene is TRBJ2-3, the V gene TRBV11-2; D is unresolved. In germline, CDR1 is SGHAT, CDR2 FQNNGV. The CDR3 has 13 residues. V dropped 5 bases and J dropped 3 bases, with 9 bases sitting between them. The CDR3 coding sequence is TGTGCCAGCAGCCGTCAGGCAACAGATACGCAGTATTTT. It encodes CASSRQATDTQYF.

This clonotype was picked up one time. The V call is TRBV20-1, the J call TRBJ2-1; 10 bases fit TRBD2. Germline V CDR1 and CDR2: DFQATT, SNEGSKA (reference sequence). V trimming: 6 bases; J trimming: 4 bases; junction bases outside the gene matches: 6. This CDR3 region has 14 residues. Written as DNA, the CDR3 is TGCAGTGCATCCGGGACTAGCGCTTACAATGAGCAGTTCTTC. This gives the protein CSASGTSAYNEQFF.

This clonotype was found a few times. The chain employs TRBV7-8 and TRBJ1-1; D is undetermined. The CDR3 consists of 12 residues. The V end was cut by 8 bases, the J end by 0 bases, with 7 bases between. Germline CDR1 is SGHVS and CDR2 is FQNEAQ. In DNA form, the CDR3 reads TGTGCCAGCTCGAGGGTGAACACTGAAGCTTTCTTT. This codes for CASSRVNTEAFF.

For the CDR3, the DNA is TGTGCCAGTAGTATAGGACTAACAGGGGGGAGTGAGCAGTTCTTC. It yields the protein CASSIGLTGGSEQFF. The chain recombines TRBV19 with TRBJ2-1; 8 bases align to TRBD1. The V gene's germline CDR1 is LNHDA and CDR2 SQIVND (reference sequence). The CDR3 covers 15 residues. Trimming removed 1 base from V and 9 bases from J; junction bases left unmatched: 8. Based on the CDR3 plus reference TRBV19 and TRBJ2-1, the full variable domain is DGGITQSPKYLFRKEGQNVTLSCEQNLNHDAMYWYRQDPGQGLRLIYYSQIVNDFQKGDIAEGYSVSREKKESFPLTVTSAQKNPTAFYLCASSIGLTGGSEQFFGPGTRLTVL.

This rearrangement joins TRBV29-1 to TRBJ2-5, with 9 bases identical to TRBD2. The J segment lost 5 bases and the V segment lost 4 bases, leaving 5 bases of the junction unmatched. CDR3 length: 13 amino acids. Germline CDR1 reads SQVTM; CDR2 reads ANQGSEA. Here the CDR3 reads CSVGVAGVETQYF. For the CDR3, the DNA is TGCAGCGTTGGGGTAGCGGGGGTCGAGACCCAGTACTTC.

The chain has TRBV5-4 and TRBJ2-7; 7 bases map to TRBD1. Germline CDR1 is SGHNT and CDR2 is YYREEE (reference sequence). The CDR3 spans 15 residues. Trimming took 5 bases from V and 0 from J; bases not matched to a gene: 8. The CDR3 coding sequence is TGTGCCAGCAGGGCCGGGACAGAGTCCTCCTACGAGCAGTACTTC. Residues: CASRAGTESSYEQYF.

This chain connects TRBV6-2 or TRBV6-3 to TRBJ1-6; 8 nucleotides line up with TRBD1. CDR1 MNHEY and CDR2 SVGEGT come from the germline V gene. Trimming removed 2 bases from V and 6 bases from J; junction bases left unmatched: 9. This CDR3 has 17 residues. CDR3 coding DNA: TGTGCCAGCAGTTACCGCCCGGCAGGGGGCATTAATTCACCCCTCCACTTT. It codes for CASSYRPAGGINSPLHF.

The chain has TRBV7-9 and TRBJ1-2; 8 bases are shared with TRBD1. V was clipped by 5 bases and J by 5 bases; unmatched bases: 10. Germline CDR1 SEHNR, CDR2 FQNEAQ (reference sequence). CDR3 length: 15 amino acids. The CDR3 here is CASSLPYRGVYGYTF. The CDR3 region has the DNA TGTGCCAGCAGCCTACCTTACAGGGGGGTATATGGCTACACCTTC.

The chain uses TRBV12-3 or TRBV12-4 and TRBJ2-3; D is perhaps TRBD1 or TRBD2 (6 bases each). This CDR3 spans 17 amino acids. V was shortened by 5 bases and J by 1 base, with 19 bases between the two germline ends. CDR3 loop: CASSPRGQERGTDTQYF. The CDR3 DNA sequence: TGTGCCAGCAGTCCCCGGGGGCAGGAACGGGGCACAGATACGCAGTATTTT.

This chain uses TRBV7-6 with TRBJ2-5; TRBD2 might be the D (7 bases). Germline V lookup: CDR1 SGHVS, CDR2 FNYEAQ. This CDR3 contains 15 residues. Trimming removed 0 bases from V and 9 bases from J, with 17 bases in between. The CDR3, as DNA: TGTGCCAGCAGCTTAGCGACAGGAGGTCGGGGGGCCCAGTACTTC. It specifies CASSLATGGRGAQYF.

CDR3 coding DNA: TGTGCCAGCAGAGAGTCTGGGGGCTCCTACGAGCAGTACTTC. Encoded protein: CASRESGGSYEQYF. The chain joins TRBV6-2 or TRBV6-3 to TRBJ2-7, with D possibly called TRBD1 or TRBD2 (5 bases each). V was trimmed by 6 bases and J by 0 bases, leaving 12 bases between them. The germline V gene has CDR1 MNHEY and CDR2 SVGEGT. CDR3 length: 14 residues.

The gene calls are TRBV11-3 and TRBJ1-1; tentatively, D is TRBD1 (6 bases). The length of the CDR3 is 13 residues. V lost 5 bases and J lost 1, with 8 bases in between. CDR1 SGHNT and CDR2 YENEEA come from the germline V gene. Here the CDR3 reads CASSAGENTEAFF. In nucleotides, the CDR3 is TGTGCCAGCAGCGCAGGGGAGAACACTGAAGCTTTCTTT.

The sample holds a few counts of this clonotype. The CDR3: CASTTTAGFETETQYF. DNA of the CDR3: TGTGCCAGCACCACCACCGCGGGCTTCGAGACGGAGACCCAGTACTTC. The chain recombines TRBV6-1 with TRBJ2-5; a possible D gene is TRBD2 (5 bases). Germline CDR1 is MNHNS and CDR2 is SASEGT. V was cut by 7 bases and J by 5 bases, with 23 bases left in between. The CDR3 runs to 16 residues.